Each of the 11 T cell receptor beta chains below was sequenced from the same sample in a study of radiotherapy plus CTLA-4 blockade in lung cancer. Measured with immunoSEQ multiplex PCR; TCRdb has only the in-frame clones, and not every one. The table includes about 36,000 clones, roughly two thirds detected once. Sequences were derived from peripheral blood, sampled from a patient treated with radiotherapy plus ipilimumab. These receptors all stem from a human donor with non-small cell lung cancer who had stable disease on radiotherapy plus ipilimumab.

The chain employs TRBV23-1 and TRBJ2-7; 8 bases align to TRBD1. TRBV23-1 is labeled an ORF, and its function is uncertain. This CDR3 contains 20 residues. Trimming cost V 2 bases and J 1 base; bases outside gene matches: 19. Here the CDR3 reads CASSQEPRVDRALASYEQYF. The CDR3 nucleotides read TGCGCCAGCAGTCAAGAGCCCAGGGTGGACAGGGCTCTCGCGTCCTACGAGCAGTACTTC.

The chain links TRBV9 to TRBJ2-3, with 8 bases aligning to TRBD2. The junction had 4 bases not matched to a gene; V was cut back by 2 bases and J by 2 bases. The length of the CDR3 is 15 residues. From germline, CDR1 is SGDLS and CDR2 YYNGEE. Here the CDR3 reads CASSVSGLVTDTQYF. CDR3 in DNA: TGTGCCAGCAGCGTGTCGGGACTAGTCACAGATACGCAGTATTTT.

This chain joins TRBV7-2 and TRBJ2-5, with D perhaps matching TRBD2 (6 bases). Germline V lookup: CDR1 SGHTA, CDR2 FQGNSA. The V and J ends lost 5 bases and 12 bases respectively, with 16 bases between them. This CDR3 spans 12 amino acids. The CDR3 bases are TGTGCCAGCAGCCGCGAGGGCGAGCGGGAGTACTTC. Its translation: CASSREGEREYF.

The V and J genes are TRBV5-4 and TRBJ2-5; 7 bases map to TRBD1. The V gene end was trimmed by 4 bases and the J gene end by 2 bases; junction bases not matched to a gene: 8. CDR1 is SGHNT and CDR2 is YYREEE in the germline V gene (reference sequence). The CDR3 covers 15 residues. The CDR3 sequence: CASSGSQGRQETQYF. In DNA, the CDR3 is TGTGCCAGCAGCGGGTCACAGGGGAGACAAGAGACCCAGTACTTC.

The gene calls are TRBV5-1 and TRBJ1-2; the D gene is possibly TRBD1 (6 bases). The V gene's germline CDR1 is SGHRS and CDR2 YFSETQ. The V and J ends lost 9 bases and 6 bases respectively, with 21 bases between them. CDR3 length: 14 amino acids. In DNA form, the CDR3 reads TGCGCCACCTCGACAGGTACCAAACTAGATGGCTACACCTTC. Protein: CATSTGTKLDGYTF.

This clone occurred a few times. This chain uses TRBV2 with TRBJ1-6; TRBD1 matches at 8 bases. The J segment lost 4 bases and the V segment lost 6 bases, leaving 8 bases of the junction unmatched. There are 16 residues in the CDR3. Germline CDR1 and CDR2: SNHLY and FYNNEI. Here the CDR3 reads CASRGTGNLYNSPLHF. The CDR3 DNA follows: TGTGCCAGCAGGGGGACAGGAAACCTTTATAATTCACCCCTCCACTTT.

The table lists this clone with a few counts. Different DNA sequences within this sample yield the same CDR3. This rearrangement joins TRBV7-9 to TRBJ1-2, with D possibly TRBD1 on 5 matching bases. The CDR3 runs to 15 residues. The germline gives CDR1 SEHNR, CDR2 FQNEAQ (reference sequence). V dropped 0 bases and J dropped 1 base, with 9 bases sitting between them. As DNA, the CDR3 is TGTGCCAGCAGCTTAGCCCGGGGGGTTAACTATGGCTACACCTTC. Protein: CASSLARGVNYGYTF. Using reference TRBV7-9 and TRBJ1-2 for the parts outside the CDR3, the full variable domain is DTGVSQNPRHKITKRGQNVTFRCDPISEHNRLYWYRQTLGQGPEFLTYFQNEAQLEKSRLLSDRFSAERPKGSFSTLEIQRTEQGDSAMYLCASSLARGVNYGYTFGSGTRLTVV.

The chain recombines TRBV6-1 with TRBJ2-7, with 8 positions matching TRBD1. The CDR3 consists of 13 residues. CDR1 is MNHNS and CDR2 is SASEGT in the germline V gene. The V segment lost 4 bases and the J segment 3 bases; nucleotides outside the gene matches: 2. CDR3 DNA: TGTGCCAGCAGTGGACAGGGGATCTACGAGCAGTACTTC. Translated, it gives CASSGQGIYEQYF.

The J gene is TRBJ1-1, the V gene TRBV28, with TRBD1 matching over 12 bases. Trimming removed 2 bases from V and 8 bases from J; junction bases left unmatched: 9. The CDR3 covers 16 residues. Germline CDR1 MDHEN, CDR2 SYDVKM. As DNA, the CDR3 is TGTGCCAGCAGTTTACCGAAGGGACAGGGGGCATACGAAGCTTTCTTT. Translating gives CASSLPKGQGAYEAFF.

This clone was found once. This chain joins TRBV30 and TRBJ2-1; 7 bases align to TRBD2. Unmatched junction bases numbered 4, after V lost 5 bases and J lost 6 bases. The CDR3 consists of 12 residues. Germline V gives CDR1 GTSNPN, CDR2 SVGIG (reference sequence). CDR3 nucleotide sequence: TGTGCCTGGGCTGGCGGGGGCAATGAGCAGTTCTTC. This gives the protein CAWAGGGNEQFF.

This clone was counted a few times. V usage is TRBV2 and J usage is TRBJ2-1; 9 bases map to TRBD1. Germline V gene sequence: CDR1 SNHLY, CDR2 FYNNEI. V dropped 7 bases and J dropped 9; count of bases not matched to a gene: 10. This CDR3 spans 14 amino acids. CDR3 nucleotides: TGTGCCAGCAAACACCGGGACAGGGCTGGTGAGCAGTTCTTC. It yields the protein CASKHRDRAGEQFF.